These T cell receptor beta chains were read from a single sample in a study of OX40 agonist ivuxolimab in advanced cancers. Some clones are missing from TCRdb's copy, which holds only in-frame ones; the method was immunoSEQ multiplex PCR. The sample lists around 19,000 clones; about 90% were seen once. The sequences come from CD4+ or CD8+ T cells sorted from blood, collected in a trial of the OX40 agonist ivuxolimab. These receptors were obtained from an adult with an advanced solid tumor such as melanoma, head and neck, liver or kidney cancer. Both conserved end residues are trimmed from each CDR3. Each record gives: clone size, V gene, CDR3 protein. Size tells how often a clone was seen (once, few, many) or the class of an expanded clone, and some rows leave it out.

-,TRBV19,ASSTRLAELAGGRQPQH
-,TRBV19,ASSIYRGNTYNEQF
-,TRBV10-1,ASSALGPTQPQH
-,TRBV6-5,ASSLIWDRGNTEAF
-,TRBV9,ASSGRYSDTEAF
-,TRBV29-1,SVEGSRTGRNEQY
-,TRBV29-1,SVIQGRIISTPYEQY
-,TRBV27,ASSLQAGVNQPQH
-,TRBV18,ASSPQQGRDTEAF
-,TRBV19,ASSTGMNTEAF
once,TRBV4-1,ASSHNQGTDTQY
-,TRBV2,ASRSGVYYEQY
-,TRBV15,ATSRGERTYEQY
-,TRBV30,AWSVLRGGFLDYGYT
-,TRBV9,ASSGGGSSYNEQF
-,TRBV9,ASSKNGQGGFWGTDTQY
-,TRBV11-2,ASTSGKMNTEAF
-,TRBV9,ASRQAGGTDTQY
-,TRBV5-6,ASQFMSSDTEAF
-,TRBV30,AWSVSGSYEQY
-,TRBV7-9,ASSLTTRATNEKLF
-,TRBV19,ASTAGGGTAYEQY
once,TRBV27,ASSSGTGWNEQY
-,TRBV19,ASRGQMEEKLF
-,TRBV6-5,ASSTGGYEQY
-,TRBV9,ASSGGVGTDTQY
-,TRBV10-2,ASSKQGLNTEAF
few,TRBV18,ASSPLRGETQY
once,TRBV2,ASKSSGNTIY
-,TRBV21-1,ASSATGVFSYEQY
-,TRBV11-2,ASSSTVPPWT
-,TRBV27,ASSLWGTEAF
-,TRBV11-2,ASSPGAQPQH
-,TRBV4-1,ASSQGRVYEQY
-,TRBV30,AWGTGGEYEQY
once,TRBV19,ASSSGLAASYEQY
-,TRBV5-6,ASSIQFDGGTYEQY
-,TRBV19,ASSAGQVTYEQY
once,TRBV25-1,ASTPLEGGVWETQY
-,TRBV15,ATSSPSGTGVYQPQH
-,TRBV27,ASSIISTNEKLF
few,TRBV11-2,ASSLAGSYEQY
-,TRBV18,ASSPSFDRRDSPLH
-,TRBV2,ASLDGRTVYGYT
-,TRBV7-9,ASSPTGSGNTIY